This T cell receptor (beta chain) was recovered during a study of T cells after yellow fever vaccination. TCRdb analysed the 5' RACE reads with MiXCR anew, one entry per CDR3 protein. The sample includes about 120,000 distinct CDR3 sequences, around 7.2% of them seen just once. As to this clonotype: No antigen is known for it.

The V segment lost 6 bases and the J segment 0 bases; nucleotides outside the gene matches: 7. Looked up from germline, CDR1 is DFQATT and CDR2 is SNEGSKA (reference sequence). This CDR3 contains 14 residues. Study-level findings and limits: Clonotypes shared by both compartments, CD4 and CD8, made up a small share.

J is TRBJ1-1 and V is TRBV20-1, with 7 bases fitting TRBD1. Sequenced here: CD4+ T cells sorted from PBMCs, sampled around 45 days after the first yellow fever vaccination. The sequence was obtained from a man between 18 and 35 years old who received the YFV17D yellow fever vaccine. CDR3: CSARQGGMNTEAFF. In nucleotides, the CDR3 is TGCAGTGCAAGACAGGGAGGGATGAACACTGAAGCTTTCTTT.